This T cell receptor beta chain was recorded in a study of blood T cell repertoires in COVID-19 (dated by TCRdb to 2020 to 2021). Broadly, across the study: Collaborator samples came from the United States, Italy and Spain and covered acute and convalescent phases of COVID-19. Where HLA class I and class II types were available, the types were taken from metadata supplied by the sample provider, not from assay-based typing. Samples came from the ongoing ImmuneRACE study (first 160 participants) plus 1,254 subjects from 6 global collaborators. A freely available public database, intended as a resource for researchers studying the immune response to SARS-CoV-2, is where the repertoires were released. The prospective study material was composed of cDNA or gDNA derived from T cells, B-cell-depleted T cells, or PBMCs. The dataset comprised deeply sampled blood TCRbeta repertoires from subjects exposed to, actively infected with, or recovered from COVID-19. Nearly every sample came with metadata listing a de-identified subject ID, COVID-19 status, age in years and sex.

Study-level results and caveats: The quantity of clinical and demographic metadata differed by source and by participant and was supplied without curation.

This clone appeared once. What this receptor recognizes is not known. Base-call qualities are not available, and no considerably larger clone is one nucleotide away. TCRbeta CDR3 regions were amplified from genomic DNA using the immunoSEQ Assay, a bias-controlled multiplex PCR. The original methods were these. Nucleated cell counts per sample were estimated from amplification of reference gene primers within the assay. To quantify the absolute abundance of each unique TCRbeta CDR3 rearrangement, sequence reads were collapsed and filtered. Productive Simpson clonality was computed per sample as the square root of Simpson's diversity index over productive rearrangements. TCRdb took this table from immuneACCESS and kept in-frame rearrangements with V and J called. Such tables lack part of the clones; where checked against another copy, unresolved V genes explain under half of the gap, and the rest is unexplained. Clonal size and the V and J genes are those of that table, whereas D and trimming came from the DNA. This sample gives 250,000 to 350,000 clones in total; roughly 87% of them show up just once. The ten biggest clones cover approximately 2% of the sample.

CDR1 SGHRS and CDR2 YFSETQ were looked up in the germline V gene. Reading from cysteine to phenylalanine, the CDR3 counts 16 amino acids. Left in the record is the CDR3 DNA by itself, 48 bases read in frame from the first base. A distance of 11 bases separates the germline ends of V and J, which lose 0 bases and 0 bases respectively. Collaborating institutions collected whole blood in K2EDTA tubes following their own protocols. For TCRbeta analysis, collaborator samples were shipped as frozen whole blood, as isolated PBMCs, or as DNA extracted from either sample type. The sequence derives from a man aged 18 to 29 with active or convalescent COVID-19. The sequence links TRBV5-1 to TRBJ2-3; the D gene cannot be resolved reliably. Sequenced material: peripheral blood. The DNA sequence is as follows: TGCGCCAGCAGCTTGGCAGCGACCGCTAGCACAGATACGCAGTATTTT. Translated, this gives CASSLAATASTDTQYF. The variable domain in full, with residues beyond the CDR3 obtained from the reference TRBV5-1 and TRBJ2-3 genes, is KAGVTQTPRYLIKTRGQQVTLSCSPISGHRSVSWYQQTPGQGLQFLFEYFSETQRNKGNFPGRFSGRQFSNSRSEMNVSTLELGDSALYLCASSLAATASTDTQYFGPGTRLTVL.